What follows is one T cell receptor beta chain and its context. Its cognate antigen is unknown. The protocol was immunoSEQ multiplex PCR, while the TCRdb copy is restricted to in-frame clones and leaves out a portion. The sample includes 59,000 or so clones, 87% of them seen just once. The data derive from a study of OX40 agonist ivuxolimab in advanced cancers. Regarding the study as a whole: CD4+ T cells averaged fewer expanded clones than CD8+ T cells. The study observed clonal expansion of CD4+ and CD8+ blood T cells by week 6 at 0.1 to 3.0 mg/kg. Certain nonresponders likewise exhibited a low normalized T-cell clonal expansion.

The V end was cut by 5 bases, the J end by 4 bases, with 13 bases between. The CDR3 consists of 14 residues. Germline CDR1 is SGHDT and CDR2 is YYEEEE. If patients had autoimmune disease history or systemic immunosuppression, they were excluded. The sample here was CD4+ or CD8+ T cells sorted from blood, taken in a trial of the OX40 agonist ivuxolimab. The receptor was isolated from an adult with an advanced solid tumor such as melanoma, head and neck, liver or kidney cancer. This chain links TRBV5-6 with TRBJ1-3, with D maybe TRBD1 (5 bases). Written as DNA, the CDR3 is TGTGCCAGCAGTCGACAGTCAATCGGAAACACCATATATTTT. This codes for CASSRQSIGNTIYF.